This T cell receptor beta chain was captured in a study of blood T cell repertoires in COVID-19. The assay was immunoSEQ multiplex PCR, and TCRdb's table has in-frame clones only and misses some. The sample includes approximately 120,000 clones, roughly 69% of them seen just once. Germline loops: CDR1 SGDLS, CDR2 YYNGEE. The CDR3 length is 16 residues. Trimming took 0 bases from V and 1 from J; bases not matched to a gene: 3. The sample taken for sequencing was peripheral blood. This sequence joins TRBV9 and TRBJ2-2; 7 bases are a match to TRBD2. The sequence was obtained from a woman between 70 and 85 years old with acute or convalescent COVID-19. CDR3 sequence: CASSVEVAGNTGELFF. As DNA, the CDR3 is TGTGCCAGCAGCGTAGAGGTAGCGGGGAACACCGGGGAGCTGTTTTTT. Together with reference TRBV9 and TRBJ2-2, the CDR3 gives the full variable domain: DSGVTQTPKHLITATGQRVTLRCSPRSGDLSVYWYQQSLDQGLQFLIQYYNGEERAKGNILERFSAQQFPDLHSELNLSSLELGDSALYFCASSVEVAGNTGELFFGEGSRLTVL.